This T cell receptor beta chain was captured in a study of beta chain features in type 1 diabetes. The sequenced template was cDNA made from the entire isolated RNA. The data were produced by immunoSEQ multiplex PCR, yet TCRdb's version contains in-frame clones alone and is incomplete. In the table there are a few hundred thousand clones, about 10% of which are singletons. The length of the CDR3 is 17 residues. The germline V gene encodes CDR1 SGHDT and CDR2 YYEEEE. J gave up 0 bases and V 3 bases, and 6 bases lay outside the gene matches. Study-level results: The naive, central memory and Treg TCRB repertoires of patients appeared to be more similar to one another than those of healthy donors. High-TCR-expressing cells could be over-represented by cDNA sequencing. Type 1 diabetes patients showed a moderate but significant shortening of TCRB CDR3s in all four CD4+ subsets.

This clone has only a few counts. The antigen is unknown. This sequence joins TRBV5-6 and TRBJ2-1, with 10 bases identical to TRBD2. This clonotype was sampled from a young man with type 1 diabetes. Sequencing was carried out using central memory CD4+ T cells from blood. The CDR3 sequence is CASSWLAGASSYNEQFF. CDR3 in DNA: TGTGCCAGCAGCTGGCTAGCGGGAGCGAGCTCCTACAATGAGCAGTTCTTC.